These 23 T cell receptor beta chains share one sample of origin, sequenced in a study of vaccination and CD4 T cells after COVID-19 (dated 2022 in TCRdb). These receptors are not linked to any known antigen. The library was produced with PCR. Reads for this sample came from an Illumina iSeq 100. At the Johns Hopkins FTIC core, DNA from the cultured CD4+ T cells underwent TCR sequencing with the Oncomine TCR Beta short-read assay. TCRdb reprocessing: public reads trimmed at Q25 with fastp, clones called with MiXCR, in-frame beta chains kept. Rows matching on CDR3 protein sequence are summarized as one entry with the most common DNA and genes. This sample has around 16,000 distinct CDR3 sequences in its table, and 40% to 55% of those were observed once. The top ten hold about 12% of the sample. In the paper's terms, the treatment or condition label means: roughly 10-day PBMC culture with coronavirus spike peptide pools or control peptides (ViraFEST assay).

Source material: CD4+ T cells from blood, cultured in vitro. These receptor sequences come from a human donor who had recovered from COVID-19.

A single count supports this clonotype. The chain carries TRBV15 and TRBJ2-7; D is undetermined. Trimming took 1 base from V and 6 from J, leaving 10 bases between them. Per germline, CDR1 LNHNV and CDR2 YYDKDF (reference sequence). CDR3 length: 13 amino acids. CDR3 nucleotides: TGTGCCACCAGCAGAGGGCTTTCGTCCGAGCAGTACTTC. Protein sequence: CATSRGLSSEQYF.

The V gene is TRBV12-3 or TRBV12-4, the J gene TRBJ1-5; D gene uncertain. The CDR3 runs 13 residues. The V and J ends lost 5 bases and 9 bases respectively, with 14 bases between them. CDR3 amino acids: CASSEVGAGPQHF. DNA of the CDR3: TGTGCCAGCAGTGAGGTTGGAGCCGGGCCCCAGCATTTT.

The rearrangement links TRBV20-1 to TRBJ1-2, with D perhaps matching TRBD1 (5 bases). Trimming took off 0 bases at V and 7 bases at J, with 15 bases between the two ends. Germline V gene sequence: CDR1 DFQATT, CDR2 SNEGSKA (reference sequence). This CDR3 spans 14 amino acids. CDR3 nucleotide sequence: TGCAGTGCTAGAGAAAGTCTAGGGACTGGTGGCTACACCTTC. Amino acid sequence: CSARESLGTGGYTF.

The chain uses TRBV4-2 and TRBJ2-5; no reliable D call. The CDR3 contains 13 residues. Germline CDR1 reads LGHNA; CDR2 reads YNFKEQ. V was clipped by 0 bases and J by 3 bases, with 5 bases between them. The CDR3 DNA follows: TGTGCCAGCAGCCAAGACACAGAAGAGACCCAGTACTTC. This encodes CASSQDTEETQYF.

The sample holds a few counts of this clonotype. This chain joins TRBV7-2 and TRBJ2-3; either TRBD1 or TRBD2 may supply D (5 bases each). The germline V and J ends were trimmed by 0 bases and 1 base, with 5 bases remaining between them. CDR1 is SGHTA, CDR2 FQGNSA, per germline. CDR3 length: 14 amino acids. In nucleotides, the CDR3 is TGTGCCAGCAGCTTAGCGGGGGGCACAGATACGCAGTATTTT. It yields the protein CASSLAGGTDTQYF.

This sequence joins TRBV7-9 and TRBJ2-1, with D perhaps TRBD1 (6 bases). This CDR3 comprises 13 residues. Germline values: CDR1 SEHNR, CDR2 FQNEAQ (reference sequence). The V end lost 11 bases, the J end lost 3 bases, and 14 bases lay between the germline ends. The CDR3 bases are TGTGCCTTCTCAGGGGAGCGCTACAATGAGCAGTTCTTC. Protein product: CAFSGERYNEQFF.

The genes are TRBV19 and TRBJ1-5; 9 bases agree with TRBD1. The CDR3 runs to 15 residues. The germline gives CDR1 LNHDA, CDR2 SQIVND (reference sequence). V dropped 5 bases and J dropped 7; count of bases not matched to a gene: 9. In DNA, the CDR3 is TGTGCCAGTAGTGCTGGGACAGGGTACGGCCAGCCCCAGCATTTT. Amino acid sequence: CASSAGTGYGQPQHF.

A few counts support this clonotype. This chain connects TRBV27 to TRBJ1-2; 9 nucleotides agree with TRBD1. Trimming took 7 bases from V and 7 from J; bases not matched to a gene: 10. There are 14 residues in the CDR3. Germline CDR1 is MNHEY and CDR2 is SMNVEV (reference sequence). The CDR3 nucleotides are TGTGCCAGCACCGACACAGGGGGCGCAGGTGGCTACACCTTC. It encodes CASTDTGGAGGYTF.

This chain uses TRBV6-1 with TRBJ2-7; D unclear. The CDR3 is 12 residues long. The germline V gene encodes CDR1 MNHNS and CDR2 SASEGT. The V end was cut by 6 bases, the J end by 4 bases, with 10 bases between. The CDR3 is CASSPRRYEQYF. The CDR3 DNA reads as TGTGCCAGCAGCCCTAGACGATACGAGCAGTACTTC.

This chain connects TRBV6-2 or TRBV6-3 to TRBJ2-7; D possibly uses TRBD1 or TRBD2 (5 bases each). V dropped 4 bases and J dropped 2 bases, with 15 bases sitting between them. Germline CDR1 is MNHEY and CDR2 is SVGEGT. The CDR3 is 15 amino acids. In DNA form, the CDR3 reads TGTGCCAGCAGTTCTCCCGGGGCACGAGCCTACGAGCAGTACTTC. Protein: CASSSPGARAYEQYF.

The chain employs TRBV6-2 or TRBV6-3 and TRBJ2-3; 9 bases map to TRBD2. In germline, CDR1 is MNHEY, CDR2 SVGEGT. The CDR3 length is 19 residues. V was clipped by 1 base and J by 2 bases; unmatched bases: 13. DNA for the CDR3: TGTGCCAGCAGTTACTACCGCGGGAGGGCCTCTTTAACCACAGATACGCAGTATTTT. As protein: CASSYYRGRASLTTDTQYF.

The V gene is TRBV20-1, the J gene TRBJ2-2; D unresolved. There are 12 residues in the CDR3. V dropped 0 bases and J dropped 7 bases, with 6 bases sitting between them. Per the germline V gene, CDR1 is DFQATT and CDR2 is SNEGSKA (reference sequence). The CDR3 bases are TGCAGTGCTAGAGAAGACATCGGGGAGCTGTTTTTT. Its translation: CSAREDIGELFF.

This chain links TRBV20-1 with TRBJ1-5; D gene ambiguous. The CDR3 loop spans 12 amino acids. Germline V gene lookup returns CDR1 DFQATT and CDR2 SNEGSKA (reference sequence). Trimming left V 5 bases short and J 4 bases short, with 9 bases between. The CDR3 loop is CSAGDGNQPQHF. CDR3 DNA: TGCAGTGCTGGTGACGGTAATCAGCCCCAGCATTTT.

This chain links TRBV24-1 with TRBJ2-5, with 9 positions matching TRBD1. Looked up from germline, CDR1 is KGHDR and CDR2 is SFDVKD. The CDR3 is made up of 16 amino acids. Losses at the gene ends were 3 bases for V and 5 bases for J; bases not matched to a gene: 9. This CDR3 is CATSDAPGQGHETQYF. The CDR3 DNA is TGTGCCACCAGTGATGCTCCGGGACAGGGCCATGAGACCCAGTACTTC.

This sequence joins TRBV11-3 and TRBJ2-3; 8 bases align to TRBD2. Looked up from germline, CDR1 is SGHNT and CDR2 is YENEEA. V dropped 4 bases and J dropped 8; count of bases not matched to a gene: 14. This CDR3 region has 16 residues. The CDR3: CASSSLLLAAGGTQYF. CDR3 nucleotides: TGTGCCAGCAGCTCCCTCCTACTAGCGGCGGGGGGTACGCAGTATTTT.

This chain joins TRBV28 and TRBJ2-2; 7 bases match TRBD1. The CDR3 covers 17 residues. The germline V gene has CDR1 MDHEN and CDR2 SYDVKM. V was pared by 7 bases and J by 3 bases, with 14 bases of the junction left unmatched. The CDR3 nucleotides are TGTGCCAGCATTCGAGGGGGCGCGGATTCTTACACCGGGGAGCTGTTTTTT. It is translated as CASIRGGADSYTGELFF.

CDR3 protein: CASSSGGEYGYTF. CDR3 DNA sequence: TGTGCCAGCAGTTCTGGAGGTGAATATGGCTACACCTTC. The rearrangement joins TRBV27 to TRBJ1-2; D unclear. Trimming removed 4 bases from V and 5 bases from J, with 11 bases in between. The CDR3 is made up of 13 amino acids. Germline values: CDR1 MNHEY, CDR2 SMNVEV (reference sequence).

There are a few counts of this clonotype. The V and J genes are TRBV7-3 and TRBJ2-3; TRBD2 matches at 13 bases. The CDR3 contains 15 residues. Trimming took 5 bases from V and 3 from J; bases not matched to a gene: 2. CDR1 and CDR2 (germline): SGHTA, FQGTGA. CDR3 bases: TGTGCCAGCAGCGGGACTAGCGGGACTACAGATACGCAGTATTTT. The encoded protein is CASSGTSGTTDTQYF.

This clonotype has more than one count but fewer than ten. The rearrangement joins TRBV20-1 to TRBJ1-2; tentative D call: TRBD1 (6 bases). The CDR3 contains 14 residues. V was pared by 1 base and J by 8 bases, with 17 bases between. Per the germline V gene, CDR1 is DFQATT and CDR2 is SNEGSKA (reference sequence). The CDR3 reads CSARANRQDGGYTF. The CDR3 bases are TGCAGTGCTAGAGCCAACCGACAGGATGGAGGCTACACCTTC.

This clonotype was observed a single time. J is TRBJ2-2 and V is TRBV19; D is unresolved. The CDR3 has 16 amino acids. From germline, CDR1 is LNHDA and CDR2 SQIVND (reference sequence). The V gene lost 0 bases and the J gene lost 0 bases, with 8 bases spanning the gap. The CDR3 nucleotides read TGTGCCAGTAGTATAGAAGGGCTCACGAACACCGGGGAGCTGTTTTTT. It is translated as CASSIEGLTNTGELFF.

This clonotype has only one observation. V and J are TRBV7-9 and TRBJ2-7; D call uncertain. Between the trimmed V and J ends, which lost 5 bases and 0 bases, there was a span of 2 bases. This CDR3 contains 11 residues. The germline CDR1 and CDR2 sequences are SEHNR and FQNEAQ (reference sequence). The CDR3 coding sequence is TGTGCCAGCAGCCCCTCCTACGAGCAGTACTTC. Its protein is CASSPSYEQYF.

In its sample, this clonotype was seen a few times. The chain couples TRBV28 to TRBJ2-5, with 8 bases matching TRBD1. V lost 6 bases, J lost 4 bases, and 10 bases stayed unmatched. The CDR3 covers 15 residues. CDR1 is MDHEN, CDR2 SYDVKM, per germline. The CDR3 region has the DNA TGTGCCAGCAGCTTTCCCGGACAGGGTGGAGAGACCCAGTACTTC. Amino acids: CASSFPGQGGETQYF.

CDR3 coding DNA: TGTGCCAGTAGGAGGGGCAATTTTAACACTGAAGCTTTCTTT. Encoded protein: CASRRGNFNTEAFF. V gene TRBV19 combines with J gene TRBJ1-1; TRBD1 might be the D (5 bases). This CDR3 has 14 residues. Germline CDR1 LNHDA, CDR2 SQIVND (reference sequence). Trimming cost V 6 bases and J 2 bases, with 13 bases left between them.